This record covers a single T cell receptor (beta chain). Its antigen is still unknown. The sample comes from a study of vaccination effects on CD4 cells after COVID-19. At the level of the study: Both of the two convalescent patients gave a sample, one 16 days and one a week before vaccination.

Data came from immunoSEQ multiplex PCR; TCRdb stores just in-frame clones and leaves some out. The sample lists nearly 45,000 clones, about 75% occurring once. Using viral peptide pools, the ViraFEST assay grew out antigen-specific CD4+ T cells prior to sequencing. Having been cultured for 10 days, the cells underwent CD4+ T cell isolation. From March to December 2020, the person had a SARS-CoV-2 infection that was confirmed by PCR. A density of roughly 2 million PBMC per well was used; these cells were cultured with about 10 IU/ml IL-2 and roughly 10 ug/ml peptides. V was shortened by 0 bases and J by 6 bases, with 15 bases between the two germline ends. The CDR3 runs to 15 residues. CDR1 is SGHRS and CDR2 is YFSETQ in the germline V gene.

This material consisted of CD4+ T cells from PBMCs cultured with a peptide pool, taken before COVID-19 vaccination. J is TRBJ1-2 and V is TRBV5-1; no clear D gene. The clonotype was recovered from a human donor who had a prior SARS-CoV-2 infection. CDR3 sequence: CASSLGGYGVDGYTF. The CDR3 DNA sequence: TGCGCCAGCAGCTTGGGAGGATACGGGGTCGATGGCTACACCTTC.